The sequence of this T cell receptor (beta chain) was determined in a study of T cell repertoires in cytomegalovirus infection. Background on the study: Both a matching HLA type and CMV infection were indicated by public TCR beta signatures. General study findings and limits: Dominating the ex vivo response were HLA-C-restricted CMV-specific TCR beta clonotypes. The study identified carriers of CMV plus the relevant HLA from cumulative public TCR beta family frequency.

In this sample, this clonotype turned up a few times. No antigen is known for it. TCRdb redid the calling of the reads with MiXCR, one entry per CDR3 protein. The sample records some 70,000 distinct CDR3 sequences, 20% to 25% being singletons. Trimming removed 5 bases from V and 0 bases from J, with 11 bases in between. The CDR3 contains 15 residues. Per the germline V gene, CDR1 is MDHEN and CDR2 is SYDVKM. The V call is TRBV28, the J call TRBJ1-3; D call uncertain. The receptor's source is a human donor in good health (CMV status not recorded). Some clones in this sample may be carry-over from other donors' samples. Sequencing used PBMCs, sequenced either directly or after in vitro stimulation (not recorded which). In DNA form, the CDR3 reads TGTGCCAGCAGTCCAGGATTCAGCTCTGGAAACACCATATATTTT. Translation gives CASSPGFSSGNTIYF.